This TCR beta chain was identified in a study of blood T cell repertoires in COVID-19. CDR3 length equals 13 residues. V was cut by 5 bases and J by 1 base, with 7 bases left in between. Germline V lookup: CDR1 SGHTS, CDR2 YDEGEE. Original methodology: For nucleated cells, counts were estimated from reference gene primer amplification. Clones were sequenced by immunoSEQ multiplex PCR, and TCRdb holds only the in-frame ones, with some missing. The DNA was the basis for D and trimming; V, J and clone size are from that table. The sample has over 200,000 clones, around 80% seen once. The V and J genes are TRBV5-8 and TRBJ1-5; TRBD1 might be the D (5 bases). The clonotype originates from a man between 60 and 75 years old who had recovered from COVID-19. Input material: PBMCs or T cells enriched from blood (not recorded which). CDR3 nucleotides: TGTGCCAGCAGGAGACAGAGCAATCAGCCCCAGCATTTT. It encodes CASRRQSNQPQHF.